This T cell receptor beta chain was documented in a study of PD-1 blockade in mismatch repair-deficient tumors. As for the study in general: All were previously treated, progressing patients with about 12 mismatch repair-deficient cancer types.

The method was immunoSEQ multiplex PCR; TCRdb's version includes in-frame clones alone and lacks a portion of them. The data contain some 19,000 clones, over 75% of them seen just once; the ten biggest clones take up approximately 1.3%. The CDR3 loop spans 15 amino acids. V shed 3 bases, J shed 4 bases, and the junction held 3 bases outside the gene matches. Germline assignment: CDR1 ENHRY and CDR2 SYGVKD. Every patient had mismatch repair deficiency by PCR or immunohistochemistry. TCR sequencing covered a few patients who responded to pembrolizumab. This sequence was found in an adult with mismatch repair-deficient cancer. The rearrangement joins TRBV10-3 to TRBJ2-1; 10 bases fit TRBD2. This sample comprised PBMCs, obtained 52 weeks after starting pembrolizumab. Here the CDR3 reads CAISDPLAGYNEQFF. Written as DNA, the CDR3 is TGTGCCATCAGTGATCCACTAGCGGGATACAATGAGCAGTTCTTC.